This entry lists 22 T cell receptor beta chains sequenced from one sample in a study of prognosis after radiotherapy for stage I lung cancer. Template was genomic DNA; TCR beta CDR3 amplified in two multiplex PCR rounds. Individual primers that were specific to each TRBV and TRBJ gene served in first-round PCR. TCRdb analysed the multiplex PCR reads with MiXCR anew, one entry per CDR3 protein. This table has around 31,000 distinct CDR3 sequences, about half appearing once. The source was PBMCs, collected before or after stereotactic body radiation therapy (not recorded which). These receptors were obtained from a donor over 45 with non-small cell lung cancer.

A word on this clonotype: Because the CDR3's place on the DNA is in doubt, the DNA is left out and the CDR3 is given as listed by TCRdb. V is TRBV29-1 and J is TRBJ1-6; the table's TRBD1 call for D was not verified on the DNA. Germline-derived CDR1 and CDR2 are SQVTM and ANQGSEA. The CDR3 contains 14 residues when both ends are counted. The CDR3 protein is CSVATGTADSHIHF.

As for this clonotype: At one end the junction does not follow the germline gene, possibly because of a read error. The chain joins TRBV11-3 to TRBJ2-2; D gene uncertain. The V gene's germline CDR1 is SGHNT and CDR2 YENEEA. The CDR3 extends over 16 amino acids. The CDR3 nucleotides read TGTGCCACCAGCCCCGCCGGTACACAGAACACCGGGGAGCTGTTTTTT. Its translation is CATSPAGTQNTGELFF. Full variable domain (outside the CDR3, taken from reference TRBV11-3 and TRBJ2-2): EAGVVQSPRYKIIEKKQPVAFWCNPISGHNTLYWYLQNLGQGPELLIRYENEEAVDDSQLPKDRFSAERLKGVDSTLKIQPAELGDSAVYLCATSPAGTQNTGELFFGEGSRLTVL.

The sample holds many counts of this clonotype. The genes are TRBV6-4 and TRBJ2-1; D is possibly TRBD1 (5 bases). The germline V gene has CDR1 MRHNA and CDR2 SNTAGT. There are 16 residues in the CDR3. V lost 4 bases and J 4 bases, leaving 17 bases between the germline ends. CDR3 amino acids: CASSALLVDKYNEQFF. The CDR3 DNA reads as TGTGCCAGCAGTGCCCTTCTGGTGGACAAATACAATGAGCAGTTCTTC.

This chain connects TRBV7-9 to TRBJ2-2; D unresolved. The CDR3 extends over 13 amino acids. Trimming cost V 5 bases and J 14 bases, with 18 bases left between them. CDR1 is SEHNR and CDR2 is FQNEAQ in the germline V gene (reference sequence). CDR3 residues: CASSEWGSGDLFF. The CDR3 DNA is TGTGCCAGCAGCGAATGGGGATCCGGTGATCTGTTTTTT.

About this clonotype itself: This is likely an artifact of a read error, given a far larger clone one base away. The rearrangement links TRBV7-9 to TRBJ2-7; D perhaps matches TRBD1 (5 bases). The germline gives CDR1 SEHNR, CDR2 FQNEAQ (reference sequence). The CDR3 totals 15 residues. V was shortened by 6 bases and J by 0 bases, with 15 bases between the two germline ends. The CDR3 DNA reads as TGTGCCAGCAGTCACAGGCGGATTATCTCCTACGAGCAGTACTTC. As protein: CASSHRRIISYEQYF.

This clonotype was counted at least ten times. The chain is built from TRBV6-1 and TRBJ1-2; tentative D call: TRBD1 (5 bases). V lost 6 bases to trimming and J lost 10 bases, with 21 bases between them. Germline assignment: CDR1 MNHNS and CDR2 SASEGT. The CDR3 is 14 residues long. The CDR3 reads CASSQTGTVKNYTF. The CDR3 DNA reads as TGTGCCAGCAGCCAAACCGGGACGGTTAAAAACTACACCTTC.

This clonotype is categorized as medium-sized. CDR3 in DNA: TGTGCCAGCAGTTTCGGGGGCTCACCCCTCCACTTT. The encoded protein is CASSFGGSPLHF. The chain uses TRBV27 and TRBJ1-6, with D possibly being TRBD1 (6 bases). The germline gives CDR1 MNHEY, CDR2 SMNVEV (reference sequence). The CDR3 runs to 12 residues. V lost 3 bases and J 10 bases, leaving 7 bases between the germline ends.

This clonotype has only a few counts. The chain uses TRBV5-5 and TRBJ2-3; 8 nucleotides line up with TRBD2. Trimming cost V 4 bases and J 9 bases; bases outside gene matches: 16. There are 16 residues in the CDR3. The germline gives CDR1 SGHKS, CDR2 YYEKEE (reference sequence). The CDR3 sequence is CASSGELVGRGATQYF. In nucleotides, the CDR3 is TGTGCCAGCAGCGGCGAACTAGTGGGGCGGGGGGCCACGCAGTATTTT.

This clonotype was found many times. The chain combines TRBV20-1 with TRBJ2-7, with unresolved D. This CDR3 is built from 11 residues. CDR1 and CDR2 from the germline V gene are DFQATT and SNEGSKA (reference sequence). V was shortened by 1 base and J by 3 bases, with 4 bases between the two germline ends. CDR3 in DNA: TGCAGTGCTAGAGGGGGCTACGAGCAGTACTTC. It yields the protein CSARGGYEQYF.

This clonotype appeared many times. The chain combines TRBV5-1 with TRBJ2-5; D ambiguous. This CDR3 is built from 14 residues. Germline V gives CDR1 SGHRS, CDR2 YFSETQ. V lost 4 bases and J lost 5, with 15 bases in between. CDR3 sequence: CASSPRIAGETQYF. The CDR3 DNA reads as TGCGCCAGCAGCCCCCGGATAGCTGGGGAGACCCAGTACTTC.

In this sample, this clonotype is medium-sized. The chain joins TRBV7-2 to TRBJ1-2; TRBD1 might be the D (5 bases). Trimming left V 4 bases short and J 4 bases short, with 7 bases between. CDR1 and CDR2 from the germline V gene are SGHTA and FQGNSA. The CDR3 runs to 12 residues. The CDR3 here is CASSSTGYGYTF. The CDR3, as DNA: TGTGCCAGCAGCTCAACAGGCTATGGCTACACCTTC.

There are many counts of this clonotype. The V gene is TRBV28, the J gene TRBJ2-7; TRBD2 agrees at 10 bases. The V and J ends lost 7 bases and 0 bases, in that order; junction bases with no gene match: 3. The CDR3 length is 14 residues. Germline V gene lookup returns CDR1 MDHEN and CDR2 SYDVKM. The DNA for the CDR3 is TGTGCCAGCACCTCTAGCGGGAGCTCCTACGAGCAGTACTTC. Its protein product is CASTSSGSSYEQYF. The complete variable domain, with remaining parts taken from reference TRBV28 and TRBJ2-7, reads DVKVTQSSRYLVKRTGEKVFLECVQDMDHENMFWYRQDPGLGLRLIYFSYDVKMKEKGDIPEGYSVSREKKERFSLILESASTNQTSMYLCASTSSGSSYEQYFGPGTRLTVT.

This clonotype was recorded many times. J is TRBJ1-1 and V is TRBV25-1; D unclear. The germline V gene encodes CDR1 MGHDK and CDR2 SYGVNS. Trimming took 7 bases from V and 6 from J, leaving 12 bases between them. The CDR3 has 12 residues. CDR3 in DNA: TGTGCCAGCATTGGGAACTCCGCTGAAGCTTTCTTT. Translating it yields CASIGNSAEAFF.

Worth noting for this clonotype: One end of the junction is discordant with germline, which a read error may explain. The CDR3 DNA reads as TGTGTCAGCAGTCCTACCGGGGACAAATCCAGTGAAAAACTGTTTTTT. It translates to CVSSPTGDKSSEKLFF. This rearrangement joins TRBV28 to TRBJ1-4, with TRBD1 as a possible D gene (6 bases). CDR1 and CDR2 (germline): MDHEN, SYDVKM. This CDR3 is 16 amino acids long.

The J gene is TRBJ2-7, the V gene TRBV5-4; D unclear. The CDR3 loop spans 13 amino acids. Germline CDR1 reads SGHNT; CDR2 reads YYREEE (reference sequence). V lost 0 bases, J lost 0 bases, and 4 bases lay in between. The CDR3 DNA sequence: TGTGCCAGCAGCTTGGACACCTCCTACGAGCAGTACTTC. Its protein is CASSLDTSYEQYF.

The rearrangement links TRBV6-1 to TRBJ2-5, with a possible D match to TRBD1 (6 bases). The CDR3 consists of 15 residues. Per germline, CDR1 MNHNS and CDR2 SASEGT. The V and J ends lost 6 bases and 2 bases respectively, with 16 bases between them. This chain's CDR3 is CASSRFGQNQETQYF. Here the CDR3 DNA reads TGTGCCAGCAGCCGTTTTGGACAGAATCAAGAGACCCAGTACTTC.

This clonotype was counted many times. This rearrangement joins TRBV5-6 to TRBJ1-2; 9 positions match TRBD1. The J segment lost 0 bases and the V segment lost 4 bases, leaving 7 bases of the junction unmatched. CDR1 and CDR2 from the germline V gene are SGHDT and YYEEEE. This CDR3 has 16 amino acids. The CDR3 sequence is CASSLDRTGANYGYTF. The CDR3, as DNA: TGTGCCAGCAGCCTTGATAGGACAGGGGCTAACTATGGCTACACCTTC. Full variable domain (remainder filled in from reference TRBV5-6 and TRBJ1-2): DAGVTQSPTHLIKTRGQQVTLRCSPKSGHDTVSWYQQALGQGPQFIFQYYEEEERQRGNFPDRFSGHQFPNYSSELNVNALLLGDSALYLCASSLDRTGANYGYTFGSGTRLTVV.

This clonotype came up many times. The CDR3 DNA follows: TGTGCCAGCAGCTTAGTTTACGGGGCGGAGCAGTACTTC. It encodes CASSLVYGAEQYF. The chain recombines TRBV7-9 with TRBJ2-7, with D tentatively TRBD1 or TRBD2 (5 bases each). Germline V gene data show CDR1 as SEHNR and CDR2 as FQNEAQ (reference sequence). The V and J ends lost 1 base and 7 bases respectively, with 11 bases between them. The CDR3 has 13 residues.

At least ten counts were recorded for this clonotype. V is TRBV3-1 and J is TRBJ1-2; D not resolved. This CDR3 spans 13 amino acids. Germline lookup yields CDR1 LGHDT and CDR2 YNNKEL (reference sequence). Trimming shortened V by 3 bases and J by 5 bases, and 10 bases separated the two germline ends. The CDR3 loop reads CASSQGMIYGYTF. The CDR3 DNA follows: TGTGCCAGCAGCCAGGGGATGATATATGGCTACACCTTC.

The rearrangement uses TRBV6-1 and TRBJ1-2; tentative D call: TRBD1 (5 bases). Germline V gene data show CDR1 as MNHNS and CDR2 as SASEGT. V gave up 4 bases and J gave up 5 bases, with 11 bases separating them. CDR3 length equals 13 residues. The CDR3 loop is CASSVRENYGYTF. In nucleotides, the CDR3 is TGTGCCAGCAGTGTCAGGGAAAATTATGGCTACACCTTC.

This clonotype was found many times. V usage is TRBV11-2 and J usage is TRBJ2-6; tentative D call: TRBD2 (6 bases). Looked up from germline, CDR1 is SGHAT and CDR2 is FQNNGV. The CDR3 sequence is 17 residues long. The V end was cut by 3 bases, the J end by 2 bases, with 14 bases between. Here the CDR3 DNA reads TGTGCCAGCAGCTTGGCGGGGAACGAGGCTGGGGCCAACGTCCTGACTTTC. It specifies CASSLAGNEAGANVLTF.

Many counts were recorded for this clonotype. The chain recombines TRBV5-1 with TRBJ2-1; tentatively, D is TRBD2 (5 bases). Trimming removed 4 bases from V and 5 bases from J, with 13 bases in between. The CDR3 length is 14 residues. Germline V lookup: CDR1 SGHRS, CDR2 YFSETQ. Here the CDR3 DNA reads TGCGCCAGCAGCAGAGCGGAATCCAACAATGAGCAGTTCTTC. Encoded protein: CASSRAESNNEQFF.